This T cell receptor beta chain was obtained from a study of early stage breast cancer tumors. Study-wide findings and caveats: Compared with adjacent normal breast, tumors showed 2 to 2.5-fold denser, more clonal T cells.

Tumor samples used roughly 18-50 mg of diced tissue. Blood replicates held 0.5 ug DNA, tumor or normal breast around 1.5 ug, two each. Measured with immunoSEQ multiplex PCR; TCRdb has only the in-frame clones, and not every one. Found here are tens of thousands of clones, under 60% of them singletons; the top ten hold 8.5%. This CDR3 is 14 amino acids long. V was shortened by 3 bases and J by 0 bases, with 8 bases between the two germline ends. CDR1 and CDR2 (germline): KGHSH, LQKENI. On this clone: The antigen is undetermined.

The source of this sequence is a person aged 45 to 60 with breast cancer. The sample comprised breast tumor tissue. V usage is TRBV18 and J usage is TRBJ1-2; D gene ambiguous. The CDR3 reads CASSPAETNYGYTF. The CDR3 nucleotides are TGTGCCAGCTCACCTGCGGAGACTAACTATGGCTACACCTTC.